This entry lists 2 T cell receptor beta chains sequenced from one sample in a study of PD-1 blockade in classical Hodgkin lymphoma. Sequenced by immunoSEQ multiplex PCR; TCRdb stores in-frame clones only, minus some. The data contain 40,000 to 45,000 clones, 78% of them seen just once; the ten biggest clones take up 13%. Autologous stem cell transplantation was followed by relapse in every patient, and brentuximab vedotin exposure varied. The material was peripheral blood mononuclear cells (PBMCs), obtained at baseline. The receptors originated from a human donor with classical Hodgkin lymphoma.

This sequence joins TRBV18 and TRBJ1-3; 9 bases map to TRBD1. The CDR3 spans 17 residues. V trimming: 8 bases; J trimming: 3 bases; junction bases outside the gene matches: 14. The V gene's germline CDR1 is KGHSH and CDR2 LQKENI. CDR3: CASARDRAREDGNTIYF. The CDR3 DNA follows: TGTGCCAGCGCCCGGGACAGGGCCAGGGAAGATGGAAACACCATATATTTT.

The CDR3 sequence: CASSERRHHEAFF. CDR3 sequence (DNA): TGTGCCAGCAGTGAAAGGAGACATCATGAAGCTTTCTTT. V is TRBV2 and J is TRBJ1-1; D is ambiguous. This CDR3 region has 13 residues. Trimming pared 2 bases from V and 7 bases from J, leaving 11 bases between. Germline assignment: CDR1 SNHLY and CDR2 FYNNEI.